Following are 6 T cell receptor beta chains from one sample sequenced in a study of blood T cells in healthy people across ages. Primed by a sample-barcoded 5' primer and a J-beta primer mix, a second PCR proceeded for about 6 to 12 cycles. TCRdb re-called the 5' RACE reads with MiXCR, one entry per CDR3 protein. The sample consists of about 1,400,000 distinct CDR3 sequences, approximately 40% of them appearing once. The sequencing input was blood. Every receptor here comes from a woman between 18 and 29 years old in good health.

The chain has TRBV12-5 and TRBJ2-3; D unresolved. This CDR3 is 12 amino acids long. With 2 bases removed from V and 4 bases from J, the gap between germline ends came to 4 bases. In germline, CDR1 is LGHNT, CDR2 FRNRAP. CDR3 residues: CASGLNSDTQYF. The CDR3 coding sequence is TGTGCTAGTGGTTTGAACTCAGATACGCAGTATTTT.

The chain uses TRBV20-1 and TRBJ2-7; D possibly matches TRBD1 or TRBD2 (5 bases each). The CDR3 is 14 amino acids. Per germline, CDR1 DFQATT and CDR2 SNEGSKA (reference sequence). The V gene lost 4 bases and the J gene lost 1 base, with 14 bases spanning the gap. The CDR3 here is CSAIRGVGSYEQYF. The CDR3 bases are TGCAGTGCTATTCGAGGGGTAGGGTCCTACGAGCAGTACTTC.

The chain has TRBV27 and TRBJ1-2; no clear D. From germline, CDR1 is MNHEY and CDR2 SMNVEV (reference sequence). CDR3 length: 14 amino acids. V dropped 6 bases and J dropped 7 bases, with 18 bases sitting between them. CDR3 sequence: CASSEDGYGRGYTF. CDR3 in DNA: TGTGCCAGCAGCGAGGACGGGTATGGGCGTGGCTACACCTTC.

V is TRBV6-1 and J is TRBJ1-4; 7 nucleotides agree with TRBD1. With V trimmed by 8 bases and J by 5 bases, 23 bases remained unmatched. This CDR3 contains 19 residues. Per germline, CDR1 MNHNS and CDR2 SASEGT. CDR3 protein: CASGRGLAREGQSNEKLFF. Written as DNA, the CDR3 is TGTGCCAGCGGACGAGGCTTAGCTCGGGAGGGACAGTCAAATGAAAAACTGTTTTTT.

V is TRBV12-3 or TRBV12-4 and J is TRBJ2-3; tentatively, D is TRBD2 (5 bases). This CDR3 spans 13 amino acids. Trimming took off 2 bases at V and 12 bases at J, with 15 bases between the two ends. The CDR3 is CASSLFTDSHQYF. Here the CDR3 DNA reads TGTGCCAGCAGTTTATTTACGGACTCCCACCAGTATTTT.

The V and J genes are TRBV2 and TRBJ2-3; D possibly matches TRBD1 or TRBD2 (5 bases each). The CDR3 is made up of 12 amino acids. Germline CDR1 and CDR2: SNHLY and FYNNEI. With 4 bases removed from V and 5 bases from J, the gap between germline ends came to 7 bases. DNA of the CDR3: TGTGCCAGCAGTGGGGACCAAGATACGCAGTATTTT. This translates into CASSGDQDTQYF.